This entry is about one T cell receptor (beta chain). TCRdb passed the PCR reads through MiXCR, listing each CDR3 protein once. The sample has about 5,300 distinct CDR3 sequences; roughly 60% are singletons. The data were taken from a study of CD4 and CD8 cells across lung adenocarcinoma regions. Sequenced: CD4+ T cells from the center of a lung tumor. The origin of this receptor is a female donor with lung adenocarcinoma. The CD4 and CD8 labels of this study may be unreliable.

CDR3 sequence: CASSTRDTSSYNEQFF. The CDR3 DNA reads TGTGCCAGCAGTACTCGGGACACCTCTTCCTACAATGAGCAGTTCTTC. The rearrangement links TRBV6-5 to TRBJ2-1; D is perhaps TRBD1 (6 bases). Trimming removed 5 bases at V and 1 base at J, with 15 bases between. CDR1 and CDR2 from the germline V gene are MNHEY and SVGAGI. The CDR3 sequence is 16 residues long.